This T cell receptor (beta chain) is drawn from a study of T cell repertoires in cytomegalovirus infection. Study overall: Public TCR beta signature analysis indicated the presence of both CMV infection and matching HLA type.

This clonotype has more than one count but fewer than ten. What it binds is not known. Study-wide results and caveats: It was HLA-C-restricted CMV-specific TCR beta clonotypes that dominated the response ex vivo.

TCRdb re-analysed the reads in MiXCR, keeping a single row per CDR3 protein. The data show about 360,000 distinct CDR3 sequences, with 15% to 20% seen just once and under 9% held by the top ten. The CDR3 is made up of 14 amino acids. The germline V gene has CDR1 MDHEN and CDR2 SYDVKM. With 10 bases removed from V and 0 bases from J, the gap between germline ends came to 16 bases. Source material: PBMCs. This TCR came from a human donor in good health (CMV status not recorded). Some clones in this sample may be carry-over from other donors' samples. The rearrangement uses TRBV28 and TRBJ2-7; D is possibly TRBD2 (6 bases). CDR3 loop: CAIEVEEGSYEQYF. CDR3 nucleotide sequence: TGTGCCATCGAGGTTGAGGAGGGCTCCTACGAGCAGTACTTC.